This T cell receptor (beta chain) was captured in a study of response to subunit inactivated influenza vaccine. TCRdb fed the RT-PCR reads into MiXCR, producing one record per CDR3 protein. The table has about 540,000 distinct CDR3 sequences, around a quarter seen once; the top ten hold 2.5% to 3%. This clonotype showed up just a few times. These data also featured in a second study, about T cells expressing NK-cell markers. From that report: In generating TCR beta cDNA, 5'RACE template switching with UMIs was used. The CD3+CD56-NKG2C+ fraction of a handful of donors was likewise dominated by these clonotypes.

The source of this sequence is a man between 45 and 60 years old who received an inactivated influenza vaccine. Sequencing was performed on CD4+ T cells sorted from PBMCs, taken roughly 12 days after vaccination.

The CDR3 sequence is CAWSVRGNTQYF. CDR3 nucleotide sequence: TGTGCCTGGAGTGTACGGGGTAATACGCAGTATTTT. The rearrangement uses TRBV30 and TRBJ2-3; D is possibly TRBD2 (5 bases). The V and J ends lost 0 bases and 7 bases respectively, with 8 bases between them. Per the germline V gene, CDR1 is GTSNPN and CDR2 is SVGIG (reference sequence). The CDR3 loop spans 12 amino acids.